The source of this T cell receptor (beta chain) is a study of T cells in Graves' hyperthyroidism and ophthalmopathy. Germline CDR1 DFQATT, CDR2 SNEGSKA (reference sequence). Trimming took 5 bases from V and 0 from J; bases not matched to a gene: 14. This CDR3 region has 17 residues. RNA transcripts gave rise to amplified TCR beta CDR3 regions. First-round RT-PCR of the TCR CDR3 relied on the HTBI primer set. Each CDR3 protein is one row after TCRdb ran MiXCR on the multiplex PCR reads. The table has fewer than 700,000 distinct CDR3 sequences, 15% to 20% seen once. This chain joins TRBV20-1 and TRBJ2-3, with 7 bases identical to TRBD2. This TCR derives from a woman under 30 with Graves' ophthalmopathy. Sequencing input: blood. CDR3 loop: CSAGPSQGGSSTDTQYF. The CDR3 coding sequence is TGCAGTGCTGGGCCCTCGCAGGGAGGGTCTAGCACAGATACGCAGTATTTT.